This TCR beta chain was recovered during a study of T cell responses to AZD1222 COVID-19 vaccine (dated by TCRdb to about 2021). Study-level background: TCR sequencing was performed for roughly 250 trial participants, of whom roughly 200 were given two doses of AZD1222 and approximately 26 were given two doses of MenACWY control vaccine. Trial participants were enrolled into age subgroups of 18-55, 56-69 and 70-plus years, which contained 148, 28 and 57 TCR-sequenced participants, respectively.

Study-wide conclusions, independent of this receptor: Spike-specific TCR breadth and depth rose significantly after two AZD1222 doses compared with day 0 and with MenACWY recipients. Epitopes outside the regions mutated in the B.1.351 and B.1.1.7 variants were reportedly recognized by nearly half of the unique spike-specific TCRs. CD4 TCRs associated with the vaccine covered the entire spike protein, and the dominant responses were in regions 160-218 and 743-854. In the small 56-69-year group, the increase in depth fell short of significance, most likely because of low power. Participants were mostly white British, with more females than males. The authors suggested clonal diversity may have been underestimated. Conclusions about previously exposed vaccinees are limited, since just 6 or 7 AZD1222 recipients were seropositive for SARS-CoV-2 at baseline. No day 14 peak-response samples were available, so repertoires were characterized only after the peak T cell response.

The trim is 6 bases for V and 8 bases for J, with a gap of 10 bases between the germline ends. CDR1 LNHDA and CDR2 SQIVND are derived from the germline V gene (reference sequence). The CDR3 runs 11 amino acids, cysteine and phenylalanine included. The sequence is cut down to CDR3 DNA, 33 bases in frame from base 1. The CDR3 regions of human TCRbeta chains were subjected to immunosequencing. As for the original processing: TCRs in the repertoires were matched against a reference library of SARS-CoV-2-specific TCRs that had been generated with the MIRA antigen-specificity platform. Breadth was defined as the fraction of unique TCRs that were SARS-CoV-2-associated, and depth was defined as the fraction of total T cells that were SARS-CoV-2-associated. Using the MIRA data, each spike-specific TCR was assigned both to the spike region to which the TCR was reactive and to a CD4 or CD8 class. Log10-transformed breadth and depth values were compared by one-way ANOVA with Sidak's multiple comparisons tests. TCRdb holds this immuneACCESS table with in-frame rearrangements only. Some clones are missing; in checked studies, unresolved V genes explain under half, and the rest has no known cause. That table supplies the V and J calls and clone size; D and trimming were determined from the DNA. This sample comprises 95,000 to 110,000 clones, approximately 92% of them detected only once. The top ten clonotypes cover approximately 8.9% of the sample.

Regarding this clone: No antigen is known for it. Base-call qualities are not available, and no considerably larger clone is one nucleotide away.

The time point label on this specimen signifies: about 28 days (+/-7) after the second vaccine dose. AZD1222 recipients whose second dose came at about 4 weeks and those whose second dose came at about 12 weeks were combined into one group, since spike-specific TCR depth and breadth did not differ between the two schedules. Vaccinee samples were obtained from the UK trials COV001 and COV002, which included a single-blind randomized controlled phase 2/3 trial of AZD1222 (ChAdOx1 nCoV-19) in healthy adults. For TCRbeta chain sequencing, PBMC samples were collected from trial participants at day 0 and at day 28 after the second dose.

This sample comprised peripheral blood, obtained 28 days after the second AZD1222 dose. Here the chain combines TRBV19 and TRBJ1-2; confidence is insufficient to name the D gene. The receptor was isolated from an adult who received the AZD1222 COVID-19 vaccine. The sequenced DNA is TGTGCCAGTAGGGATCGGGGAGGCTACACCTTC. This gives the protein CASRDRGGYTF.